This T cell receptor beta chain was sequenced in a study of siplizumab effects on memory and regulatory T cells (dated by TCRdb to the late 2010s). Regarding the research as a whole: The effect of the anti-CD2 antibody siplizumab on alloreactive T-cell subsets was examined in allogeneic mixed lymphocyte reactions constructed from human PBMCs.

With respect to this clone: The antigen this receptor binds is unknown. No much larger clonotype is one base removed from it; base qualities were not supplied.

Libraries were built with the immunoSEQ multiplex PCR assay. Each sample had 90,000 to 100,000 TCR templates assayed by the deep sequencing platform. Genomic DNA extracted from sorted T cells was the material used for TCRbeta CDR3 sequencing. The published analysis was carried out like this. The R programming language was used for the clonal analysis of the TCRbeta CDR3 data. Alloreactive CD4+ and CD8+ clones were defined by comparing unstimulated samples with post-reaction CFSE-low samples. Regulatory or non-regulatory origin was assigned to alloreactive CD4+ clones by matching of sequences to sorted unstimulated Treg and non-Treg repertoires. The table comes from immuneACCESS by way of TCRdb, which keeps in-frame sequences with V and J called. Part of the clones is missing from these tables; in studies checked, under half for an unresolved V gene and the rest for unknown reasons. That table is the source of V, J and clone size, and D and trimming were worked out from the DNA. The sample table contains 90,000 to 150,000 clones; only one count was recorded for roughly 93% of them. In total, the top ten clones hold around 0.15% of the sample.

Sorted unstimulated T cells and proliferating T cells recovered from mixed lymphocyte reactions were subjected to TCRbeta CDR3 sequencing. Fresh whole blood from approximately ten HLA-typed healthy donors was used to isolate PBMCs. To map where alloreactive clones came from, unstimulated CD4+ non-regulatory T cells were FACS-sorted. The CDR1 and CDR2 encoded by the germline V gene are SGHAT and FQNNGV. The CDR3 starts with the cysteine, ends with the phenylalanine, and has 16 residues. CDR3 DNA only is kept here, 48 bases in frame from base 1. V gives up 4 bases and J gives up 5 bases, and the segment between their germline ends measures 20 bases. General conclusions and limits of the study: Roughly 75-96% of proliferating CD4+ or CD8+ clones could not be assigned a naive or memory phenotype. Among mappable alloreactive CD4+ clones, an average Treg-derived fraction of roughly 71% was observed with siplizumab, compared with roughly 27% in control reactions. The cumulative frequency of alloreactive sequences that could be traced back to unstimulated CD4+ memory T cells was significantly reduced by siplizumab. Unstimulated naive T cells appeared to be more diverse than memory T cells, and naive cells seemed to make a substantial contribution to the alloresponse. Because sequences below about 10^-5 frequency were poorly captured, only a minor fraction of alloreactive clones could be mapped to unstimulated subsets. No functional confirmation was obtained for the suppressive function of proliferating Tregs from siplizumab cultures.

The sequence was collected from a human donor in good health. The sample comprised non-Treg CD4+ T cells sorted from blood. The cell subset or site label for this specimen denotes: FACS-sorted unstimulated CD4+ non-regulatory T cells. The rearrangement joined TRBV11-2 to TRBJ2-5; the D gene cannot be resolved reliably. In nucleotide form, the sequence is TGTGCCAGCAGCTCCCGACGATATTTACGGGCCGAGACCCAGTACTTC. It specifies CASSSRRYLRAETQYF.